This T cell receptor beta chain was sequenced during a study of T-cell reconstitution after alpha-beta-depleted transplantation in children. Unique molecular identifiers featured in how the TCRbeta library was prepared. TCRdb fed the PCR reads into MiXCR, producing one record per CDR3 protein. This sample has under 300,000 distinct CDR3 sequences, with approximately 9.9% found just once. Points on this clonotype: One end of the junction does not line up with germline, which may come from a read error.

The CDR3 runs 16 residues. Germline V gene data show CDR1 as SNHLY and CDR2 as FYNNEI. The V and J genes are TRBV2 and TRBJ2-3; the D is unclear. The sample here was PBMCs from the stem cell graft donor, taken from the stem cell graft. This sequence was found in a human donor who donated a stem cell graft to a child with SCID. CDR3 sequence reads: CACSEALRDPTDTQSF. CDR3 coding DNA: TGTGCCTGCAGTGAAGCGCTTAGGGATCCCACAGATACGCAGTCTTTT.